This entry features one T cell receptor beta chain sequence. The clone's antigen remains unknown. It has no much larger one-base neighbor in the sample; base qualities were not kept. The data derive from a study of CD8+ T cells in alopecia areata listed by TCRdb under 2018. Describing the broader study: Treated patients were enrolled in an open-label pilot trial of oral tofacitinib at 5 to 10 mg twice daily for moderate-to-severe alopecia areata. Patients on tofacitinib were biopsied at baseline and after 4 and 24 weeks of treatment, and several of the patients also had a later scalp biopsy. TCRbeta CDR3 regions were amplified by immunoSEQ multiplex PCR using 35 Vbeta forward and 13 Jbeta reverse primers. High-throughput TCRbeta sequencing was used to examine T cell clonal expansion in alopecia areata in both the C3H/HeJ mouse model and human patients. RNA was obtained with the PAXgene miRNA kit for fixed scalp, the miRNeasy kit for PBMCs, and the RNeasy kit for mouse skin. Clonality in the scalp was compared among normal scalp (n=4), patchy alopecia areata scalp (n=8), and alopecia totalis/universalis scalp (n=8). Scalp tissue and sorted CD4+ and CD8+ peripheral blood T cells from patchy and totalis/universalis alopecia areata patients and from healthy controls were covered by human TCRbeta sequencing. Patients received tofacitinib for 6 to 18 months and were then followed off drug for 6 months to check for delayed response and recurrence. Overall study results and their limits: Unlike mouse skin, where gammadelta T cells dominate, normal human skin contains resident alphabeta T cells that get sequenced too, which complicates analysis of the scalp TCR repertoire. Compared with normal scalp, lesional scalp had higher clonality and more expanded CD8+ clones, particularly in alopecia totalis/universalis, a pattern that suggests antigenic drive. TCR sequences shared between patients were less clear than in mice, possibly partly because of HLA diversity in the patient population.

The library was generated by the immunoSEQ multiplex PCR assay. To provide template for TCR sequencing, every sample had RNA extracted and reverse transcribed into cDNA. First-strand cDNA was synthesized with SuperScript III using a 2:1 mix of oligo-dT and random hexamers. Amplification bias was assessed with a synthetic immune receptor repertoire, and residual bias was removed computationally. Under the source paper's analysis protocol: Raw reads were preprocessed to remove errors, and CDR3 was defined according to IMGT conventions as the region from the conserved cysteine to phenylalanine. Clonality was computed as 1 minus the Shannon entropy, with the entropy normalized by log2 of the number of productive unique TCRs. Whether scalp clones were CD4 or CD8 was inferred by matching scalp TCRbeta sequences against CD4 and CD8 repertoires sorted from blood. This is the immuneACCESS table as TCRdb keeps it, with only in-frame sequences that have V and J called. A part of the clones is gone; compared with another copy, unresolved V genes explain less than half, and the rest is unexplained. V, J and clone size reflect that table, while D and trimming were determined from the DNA. For this sample there are more than 100,000 clones; 58% appear just once. About 4.9% of the sample is in the top ten clones.

The CDR3 goes from the cysteine to the phenylalanine over 14 residues. Left in the record is the CDR3 DNA by itself, 42 bases read in frame from the first base. V sheds 5 bases and J sheds 3 bases, leaving 15 bases between their ends. CDR1 and CDR2 were assigned from the germline V gene as SQVTM and ANQGSEA. The time point label, read with the paper, signifies: baseline before oral tofacitinib. From alopecia areata patients, peripheral blood was collected along with lesional scalp punch biopsies. PBMCs were isolated by density centrifugation and stained for CD3, CD4 and CD8, after which CD4+ and CD8+ T cells were sorted on a FACSAria.

This receptor was identified in a human donor with alopecia areata. The sequences come from CD4+ T cells sorted from blood, collected at week 0. The chain links TRBV29-1 with TRBJ2-3; the D call is possibly TRBD1 or TRBD2, each sharing 6 bases. The DNA sequence follows: TGCAGCGTTTCGCACAGGGCGGGGACAGATACGCAGTATTTT. The resulting protein is CSVSHRAGTDTQYF.